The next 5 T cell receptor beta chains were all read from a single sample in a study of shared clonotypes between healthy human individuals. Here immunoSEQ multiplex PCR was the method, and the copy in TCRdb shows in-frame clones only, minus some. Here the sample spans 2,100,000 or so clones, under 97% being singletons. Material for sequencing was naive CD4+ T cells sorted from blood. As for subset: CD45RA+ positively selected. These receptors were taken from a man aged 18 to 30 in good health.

CDR3: CASSATEVGGNTIYF. CDR3 DNA sequence: TGTGCCAGCAGCGCCACGGAAGTCGGTGGAAACACCATATATTTT. The rearrangement uses TRBV7-9 and TRBJ1-3, with no clear D. The V gene lost 5 bases and the J gene lost 3 bases, with 14 bases spanning the gap. Germline lookup yields CDR1 SEHNR and CDR2 FQNEAQ (reference sequence). The CDR3 spans 15 residues. The full variable domain, in which reference TRBV7-9 and TRBJ1-3 provide the parts outside the CDR3, is DTGVSQNPRHKITKRGQNVTFRCDPISEHNRLYWYRQTLGQGPEFLTYFQNEAQLEKSRLLSDRFSAERPKGSFSTLEIQRTEQGDSAMYLCASSATEVGGNTIYFGEGSWLTVV.

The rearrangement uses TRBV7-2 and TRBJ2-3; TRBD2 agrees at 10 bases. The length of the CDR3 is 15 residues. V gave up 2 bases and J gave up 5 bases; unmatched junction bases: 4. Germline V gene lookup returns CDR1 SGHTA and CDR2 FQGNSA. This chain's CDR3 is CASSLSGRDQDTQYF. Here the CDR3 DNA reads TGTGCCAGCAGCTTAAGCGGGAGGGATCAAGATACGCAGTATTTT.

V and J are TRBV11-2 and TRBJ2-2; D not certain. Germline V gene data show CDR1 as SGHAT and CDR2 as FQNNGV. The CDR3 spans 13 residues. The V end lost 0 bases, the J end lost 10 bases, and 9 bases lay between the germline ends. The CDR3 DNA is TGTGCCAGCAGCTTAGATGTGGCCGAGGAGCTGTTTTTT. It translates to CASSLDVAEELFF.

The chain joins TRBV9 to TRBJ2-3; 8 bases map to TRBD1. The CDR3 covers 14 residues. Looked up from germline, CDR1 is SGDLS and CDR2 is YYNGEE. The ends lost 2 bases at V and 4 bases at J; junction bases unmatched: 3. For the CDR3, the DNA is TGTGCCAGCAGCGTCGGACAGGGCCCAGATACGCAGTATTTT. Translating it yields CASSVGQGPDTQYF.

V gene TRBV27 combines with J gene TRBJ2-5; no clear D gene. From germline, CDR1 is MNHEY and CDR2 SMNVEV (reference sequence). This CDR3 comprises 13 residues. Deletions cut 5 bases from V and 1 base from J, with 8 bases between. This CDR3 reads CASSTIPQETQYF. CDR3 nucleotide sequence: TGTGCCAGCAGTACCATACCCCAAGAGACCCAGTACTTC.